The sequence of this T cell receptor beta chain was determined in a study of graft-versus-host responses after intestinal transplantation. In the study overall: Anti-thymocyte globulin served as induction for all recipients, who then took tacrolimus and steroids for 2 to 4 years. The study, taken as a whole, reports: Recipient marrow contained GvH clones, some of which appeared first in ileum or blood.

Per germline, CDR1 SGHRS and CDR2 YFSETQ. There are 14 residues in the CDR3. Trimming removed 4 bases from V and 4 bases from J; junction bases left unmatched: 4. Clones were read by immunoSEQ multiplex PCR, and TCRdb kept only the in-frame ones, dropping some. The table lists around 100,000 clones, around 90% of them singletons. On this clone itself: Its antigen is not known.

The TCR comes from a human donor who was the organ donor for an intestinal transplant. This chain connects TRBV5-1 to TRBJ1-2; TRBD1 matches at 10 bases. The sequencing here drew on unstimulated CD4+ T cells sorted from spleen or lymph node cells, taken before transplant. The CDR3 spells CASSGDRGSYGYTF. The CDR3 DNA follows: TGCGCCAGCAGCGGGGACAGGGGAAGCTATGGCTACACCTTC.